This T cell receptor (beta chain) emerged from a study of blood T cells in healthy people across ages (dated by TCRdb to the mid-2010s). In the study overall: In model experiments, roughly one uniquely barcoded TCR beta cDNA molecule per two T cells was captured by template switching. Using deep sequencing normalized with unique cDNA molecular identifiers, the study measured how TCR beta repertoire diversity changes with age. Four age groups were formed from the donors: young (average approximately 16 years), middle-aged (more than 35), aged (roughly 58) and long-lived (approximately 78). Two additional independent replicas of 1 million unique cDNA reads from the same blood draw were analyzed for two donors (one aged 18 to 29 and one aged 80 or older).

The investigation overall reported the following: Observed TCR beta diversity per million T cells fell roughly linearly with age, and a significant reduction was already apparent by age about 38. Estimates of total diversity from one million sequenced T cells were regarded as lower bounds and underestimates. Compared with the aged group, more naive CD4+ T cells, fewer expanded clones and increased TCR diversity were shown by the long-lived group, suggesting age selection. Observed TCR beta diversity correlated strongly with the percentage of naive T cells measured by flow cytometry. Because the CMV infection status of the donors was unknown, age-related changes in expanded clonotypes may potentially have been confounded. Conclusive comparison of naive and antigen-experienced compartments was prevented by the profiling of bulk unsorted PBMCs.

This clonotype was counted a single time. This receptor's antigen is unknown. The junction and the germline gene differ at one end; a read error may be behind it. The CDR3 covers 14 residues, taking in both the cysteine and the phenylalanine. The retained sequence is limited to the CDR3, 42 bases, with the frame set at the first base. CDR1 SNHLY and CDR2 FYNNEI are derived from the germline V gene. Library construction relied on 5' RACE. Sequencing instrument: Illumina HiSeq 2500. A second PCR of roughly 7 to 11 cycles was performed with a sample-barcoded 5' primer and a J-beta primer mix. A unique molecular identifier was introduced onto each TCR beta cDNA molecule by a template-switch 5' adaptor carrying 12 random nucleotides. Each sample yielded at least 3 million CDR3-containing paired-end reads. First-strand cDNA was synthesized from all RNA with the Mint cDNA synthesis kit, primed by a TRBC-specific oligonucleotide. Following uracil-DNA glycosylase treatment, a first 18-cycle PCR with universal primers M1SS and BC2_uni_R was performed on all cDNA. Regarding the original processing steps: For normalization, 1 million high-quality reads were randomly selected from each sample, with every read carrying a distinct molecular identifier. Reads sharing molecular identifiers were discarded rather than binned into consensus sequences. CDR3 identification, clonotype clustering and error correction used MiTCR with a Q25 quality threshold and the strictest error-elimination algorithm. A nonparametric unseen species model with Euler transformation was used to estimate a lower bound on total TCR beta diversity. TCRdb trimmed public reads at Q25 via fastp, called clones via MiXCR and kept in-frame beta chains. All rows with the same CDR3 protein become a single entry with the most common DNA and genes. These V and J calls originate from TCRdb's pipeline instead of the authors' own analysis. The sample has about 500,000 distinct CDR3 sequences on record, about 25% of them singletons. The top ten constitute under 9% of the sample.

Donors were about 36 systemically healthy Caucasian individuals from Russia aged 6 to 90 years. Around 10 milliliters of peripheral blood were collected from each donor into EDTA-treated Vacutainer tubes. Ficoll-Paque density-gradient centrifugation was used to isolate PBMCs, with at least 6.5 million per sample. Trizol reagent was used to extract total RNA from the PBMCs, yielding at least 5.5 micrograms per sample. For every donor, flow cytometry on a PBMC aliquot measured the percentage of naive CD45RAhigh/CD27high T cells. The sample was also linked to a second study, of T cells of mothers and their children. The second publication reports: Nine systemically healthy Caucasian individuals, comprising three mothers and their six children, were included as donors. cDNA synthesis used all of the extracted RNA, with 1.5 ug of RNA in each 15 ul reaction. In the second PCR, the M1S primer introduced both the sample barcodes and 2-4 random nucleotides. More than 9.5 million TCR beta CDR3 reads were obtained from each mother, and some 3.3 million reads were obtained from each child. TCR recombination output is similarly shaped by thymic selection in related and unrelated pairs, with a minor effect exerted by inherited differences. Normalized repertoire overlap in related mother-child pairs was always slightly higher than in unrelated mother-child pairs, but the difference was never significant. Persistent microchimeric T cell clones were not detected, at a sensitivity of 85 to 100 clones per million clonotypes. The study used deep NGS to compare TCR beta repertoires of mothers and children, seeking features distinguishing related mother-child pairs from unrelated individuals. On average, the children were approximately 11 +/- 4 years old, while the mothers were approximately 41 +/- 4 years old. After adapter ligation with NEBNext reagents, the libraries were sequenced on Illumina HiSeq 2000 with 100+100 nt paired-end reads. To prevent cross-contamination, the mother and child libraries were prepared one month apart and sequenced in separate runs. For each donor, somewhere between roughly 450,000 and 2,100,000 distinct TCR beta clonotypes were identified. Naive TCR beta clonotypes were estimated from low-frequency clonotypes matched to each donor's FACS-determined naive share, without sorting.

Sequenced sample: blood. The rearranged segments are TRBV2 and TRBJ2-5; the junction holds 9 bases that match TRBD2. This clonotype was obtained from a boy younger than 18 in good health. CDR3 loop: CTSREAGGQETQYF. The DNA reads TGTACCAGCAGGGAAGCGGGGGGCCAAGAGACCCAGTACTTC.